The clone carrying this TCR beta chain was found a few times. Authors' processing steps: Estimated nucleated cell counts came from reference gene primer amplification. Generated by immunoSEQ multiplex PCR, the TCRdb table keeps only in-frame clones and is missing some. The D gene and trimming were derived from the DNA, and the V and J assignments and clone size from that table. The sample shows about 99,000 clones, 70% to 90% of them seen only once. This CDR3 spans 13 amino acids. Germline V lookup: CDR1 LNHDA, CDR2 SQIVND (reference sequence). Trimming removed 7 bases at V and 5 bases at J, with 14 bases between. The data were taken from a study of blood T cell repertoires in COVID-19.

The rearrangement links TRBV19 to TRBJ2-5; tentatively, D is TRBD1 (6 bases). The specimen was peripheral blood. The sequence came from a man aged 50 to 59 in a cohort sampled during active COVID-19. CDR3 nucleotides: TGTGCCAGTAACGTCAGGGGCAGCGAGACCCAGTACTTC. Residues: CASNVRGSETQYF.